This passage covers 24 T cell receptor beta chains from one sample sequenced in a study of regulatory T cells in long-lasting Graves disease. Investigators prepared the TCR beta libraries by applying iRepertoire HTBI primers and Arm-PCR of CDR3 regions. From the multiplex PCR reads, TCRdb called clonotypes with MiXCR, one entry per CDR3 protein. The sample has a few hundred thousand distinct CDR3 sequences; 16% are singletons. Regarding time point: newly diagnosed GD, antithyroid drugs for less than 3 months. From PBMCs, RNA was extracted and then used to make the TCR library. This same sample was also part of a study on T cells in Graves' hyperthyroidism and ophthalmopathy.

Specimen: peripheral blood mononuclear cells (PBMCs), collected at new diagnosis, from a patient treated with antithyroid drugs. All receptors derive from a man in his forties or fifties with Graves disease.

This clonotype showed up many times. The chain carries TRBV28 and TRBJ1-4, with a tentative D call TRBD1 (5 bases). The CDR3 has 15 amino acids. V lost 7 bases, J lost 0 bases, and 12 bases lay in between. Germline CDR1 MDHEN, CDR2 SYDVKM. This CDR3 is CASISGGATNEKLFF. For the CDR3, the DNA is TGTGCCAGCATTAGCGGGGGAGCAACTAATGAAAAACTGTTTTTT. The full variable domain, completed using reference TRBV28 and TRBJ1-4, is DVKVTQSSRYLVKRTGEKVFLECVQDMDHENMFWYRQDPGLGLRLIYFSYDVKMKEKGDIPEGYSVSREKKERFSLILESASTNQTSMYLCASISGGATNEKLFFGSGTQLSVL.

As to this clonotype: A much more abundant neighbour one base away suggests this may be a read error. The chain carries TRBV11-2 and TRBJ1-2; D uncertain. CDR3 length: 12 amino acids. CDR1 is SGHAT, CDR2 FQNNGV, per germline. The CDR3 bases are TGTGCCAGCGGCTTAAGGGAGACTGGCTACACCTTC. Translation gives CASGLRETGYTF.

There are many counts of this clonotype. V and J are TRBV27 and TRBJ2-7; 13 positions agree with TRBD2. Germline values: CDR1 MNHEY, CDR2 SMNVEV (reference sequence). CDR3 length: 14 amino acids. Unmatched junction bases numbered 7, after V lost 6 bases and J lost 8 bases. CDR3 sequence (DNA): TGTGCCAGCAGGCCGGGACTAGCGGGATCGAAGCAGTACTTC. It codes for CASRPGLAGSKQYF.

This clonotype appeared a few times. This chain connects TRBV7-2 to TRBJ2-4, with TRBD1 matching over 9 bases. CDR3 length equals 16 residues. Trimming cost V 1 base and J 7 bases; bases outside gene matches: 8. CDR1 and CDR2 from the germline V gene are SGHTA and FQGNSA. The CDR3 protein is CASSLVGTGLGNIQYF. The CDR3 DNA reads TGTGCCAGCAGCTTAGTCGGGACAGGGCTGGGGAACATTCAGTACTTC. Full variable domain (rest looked up from reference TRBV7-2 and TRBJ2-4): GAGVSQSPSNKVTEKGKDVELRCDPISGHTALYWYRQSLGQGLEFLIYFQGNSAPDKSGLPSDRFSAERTGGSVSTLTIQRTQQEDSAVYLCASSLVGTGLGNIQYFGAGTRLSVL.

The table lists this clonotype with many counts. The V call is TRBV2, the J call TRBJ1-1; perhaps TRBD1 as D (5 bases). Germline V lookup: CDR1 SNHLY, CDR2 FYNNEI. Trimming pared 6 bases from V and 1 base from J, leaving 18 bases between. The CDR3 consists of 16 residues. The CDR3 sequence: CASRAGTHMGNTEAFF. The CDR3, as DNA: TGTGCCAGCAGGGCCGGGACCCACATGGGGAACACTGAAGCTTTCTTT.

At least ten counts were recorded for this clonotype. The J gene is TRBJ2-3, the V gene TRBV28, with D perhaps assigned TRBD1 or TRBD2 (6 bases each). The CDR3 length is 14 residues. Between the trimmed V and J ends, which lost 7 bases and 6 bases, there was a span of 17 bases. In germline, CDR1 is MDHEN, CDR2 SYDVKM. The CDR3 nucleotides are TGTGCCAGCACCCGGGGGCGGGCATCGGATACGCAGTATTTT. Its translation: CASTRGRASDTQYF.

This sequence joins TRBV5-1 and TRBJ2-7, with D perhaps assigned TRBD1 or TRBD2 (5 bases each). The CDR3 length is 15 residues. Between the trimmed V and J ends, which lost 0 bases and 2 bases, there was a span of 12 bases. The germline V gene encodes CDR1 SGHRS and CDR2 YFSETQ. Written as DNA, the CDR3 is TGCGCCAGCAGCTTGGCCGGGACCAGGGCCTACGAGCAGTACTTC. Translating gives CASSLAGTRAYEQYF.

In this sample, this clonotype turned up many times. The chain has TRBV7-8 and TRBJ2-7; no firm D call. This CDR3 region has 14 residues. V lost 5 bases and J 4 bases, leaving 15 bases between the germline ends. Germline lookup yields CDR1 SGHVS and CDR2 FQNEAQ. The CDR3 DNA follows: TGTGCCAGCAGCCCCCGGACCCACCGTTACGAGCAGTACTTC. As protein: CASSPRTHRYEQYF.

The CDR3 coding sequence is TGTGCCAGCAGTTCACCGGGACAGGTGAATTCACCCCTCCACTTT. This gives the protein CASSSPGQVNSPLHF. The rearrangement uses TRBV27 and TRBJ1-6; 8 bases match TRBD1. The CDR3 is made up of 15 amino acids. V dropped 4 bases and J dropped 7; count of bases not matched to a gene: 6. From germline, CDR1 is MNHEY and CDR2 SMNVEV (reference sequence).

Many counts were recorded for this clonotype. The chain links TRBV7-3 to TRBJ2-3, with 16 bases identical to TRBD2. J gave up 5 bases and V 5 bases, and 7 bases lay outside the gene matches. In germline, CDR1 is SGHTA, CDR2 FQGTGA. This CDR3 has 17 residues. The CDR3 spells CASSEGTSGGAGDTQYF. The CDR3 DNA reads TGTGCCAGCAGCGAGGGGACTAGCGGGGGGGCCGGAGATACGCAGTATTTT.

V and J are TRBV9 and TRBJ2-1; the match to TRBD2 covers 9 bases. This CDR3 region has 16 residues. The V gene's germline CDR1 is SGDLS and CDR2 YYNGEE. V gave up 0 bases and J gave up 9 bases; unmatched junction bases: 10. For the CDR3, the DNA is TGTGCCAGCAGCGTAGTCGGAGCGGGGGGACTTCGTGAGCAGTTCTTC. It yields the protein CASSVVGAGGLREQFF.

This clonotype was detected many times. The chain uses TRBV2 and TRBJ2-7; TRBD2 agrees at 8 bases. From germline, CDR1 is SNHLY and CDR2 FYNNEI. After removal of 4 bases from V and 3 bases from J, the junction contained 8 bases not matched to a gene. The CDR3 runs to 15 residues. This chain's CDR3 is CASSAATSGIYEQYF. In nucleotides, the CDR3 is TGTGCCAGCAGTGCCGCTACTAGCGGAATCTACGAGCAGTACTTC. The whole variable domain, remainder taken from reference TRBV2 and TRBJ2-7, is EPEVTQTPSHQVTQMGQEVILRCVPISNHLYFYWYRQILGQKVEFLVSFYNNEISEKSEIFDDQFSVERPDGSNFTLKIRSTKLEDSAMYFCASSAATSGIYEQYFGPGTRLTVT.

As for this clonotype: This may be a read error: a much more frequent sequence differs by one nucleotide. The rearrangement links TRBV5-6 to TRBJ2-3; 7 nucleotides agree with TRBD2. The V and J ends lost 4 bases and 7 bases, in that order; junction bases with no gene match: 9. Germline CDR1 is SGHDT and CDR2 is YYEEEE. The CDR3 contains 14 residues. The CDR3 DNA reads as TGTGCCAGCAGCCTGAGCGGGGTGGGGAATACGCAGTATTTT. This sequence encodes CASSLSGVGNTQYF.

This clonotype was seen many times. CDR3 coding DNA: TGTGCCAGCAGCCAGGGGATTTCGGACACTGAAGCTTTCTTT. It translates to CASSQGISDTEAFF. This chain uses TRBV6-1 with TRBJ1-1; the D gene is possibly TRBD1 (6 bases). The germline V gene has CDR1 MNHNS and CDR2 SASEGT. With 6 bases removed from V and 3 bases from J, the gap between germline ends came to 14 bases. The CDR3 is 14 amino acids.

This clonotype was seen ten or more times. V gene TRBV3-1 combines with J gene TRBJ2-7; 7 bases are shared with TRBD1. The trim removed 1 base at V and 0 bases at J, leaving 9 bases unmatched. CDR3 length equals 17 residues. The V gene's germline CDR1 is LGHDT and CDR2 YNNKEL (reference sequence). CDR3 nucleotide sequence: TGTGCCAGCAGCCAAGGGTACACCAGGACAGGCTCCTACGAGCAGTACTTC. Its translation: CASSQGYTRTGSYEQYF.

This clonotype was seen more than once but under ten times. The rearrangement joins TRBV16 to TRBJ1-4, with D perhaps TRBD1 (5 bases). The CDR3 totals 18 residues. The ends were cut back, 2 bases at V and 4 bases at J, with 20 bases in the middle. Germline values: CDR1 KGHSY, CDR2 FQNENV. The CDR3 DNA is TGTGCCAGCAGCCAAAACCCCCCCCAGGGCGGAGGTAATGAAAAACTGTTTTTT. Its protein product is CASSQNPPQGGGNEKLFF.

The V and J genes are TRBV28 and TRBJ2-5, with TRBD1 matching 11 bases. The trim removed 4 bases at V and 2 bases at J, leaving 3 bases unmatched. This CDR3 has 15 amino acids. CDR1 and CDR2 from the germline V gene are MDHEN and SYDVKM. This chain's CDR3 is CASSWDRGIQETQYF. The CDR3 coding sequence is TGTGCCAGCAGTTGGGACAGGGGGATACAAGAGACCCAGTACTTC.

There are many counts of this clonotype. J is TRBJ2-7 and V is TRBV28; TRBD1 might be the D (5 bases). CDR1 and CDR2 from the germline V gene are MDHEN and SYDVKM. CDR3 length: 13 amino acids. V lost 4 bases and J 3 bases, leaving 10 bases between the germline ends. CDR3 sequence (DNA): TGTGCCAGCAGTTCAGCAGGGTTCTACGAGCAGTACTTC. This sequence encodes CASSSAGFYEQYF.

This chain links TRBV4-2 with TRBJ1-5; 8 nucleotides match TRBD1. This CDR3 comprises 17 residues. CDR1 LGHNA and CDR2 YNFKEQ come from the germline V gene. With V trimmed by 0 bases and J by 4 bases, 8 bases remained unmatched. The CDR3 loop is CASSQDHLRQGNQPQHF. The CDR3 DNA sequence: TGTGCCAGCAGCCAAGACCACCTAAGACAGGGGAATCAGCCCCAGCATTTT.

This chain connects TRBV4-2 to TRBJ1-4, with D possibly matching TRBD1 (6 bases). Between the trimmed V and J ends, which lost 7 bases and 8 bases, there was a span of 29 bases. Germline values: CDR1 LGHNA, CDR2 YNFKEQ. The CDR3 spans 18 residues. The CDR3 is CASTPGRRGGGNTEKLFF. The CDR3 DNA is TGTGCCAGCACTCCGGGACGTCGAGGAGGGGGGAACACCGAAAAACTGTTTTTT.

V gene TRBV7-2 combines with J gene TRBJ1-1; 8 bases match TRBD1. The CDR3 runs 16 residues. Per the germline V gene, CDR1 is SGHTA and CDR2 is FQGNSA. Trimming at V came to 5 bases and at J to 0 bases, leaving 8 bases not matched to a gene. The CDR3 spells CASSPPGGAMNTEAFF. The CDR3 nucleotides read TGTGCCAGCAGCCCGCCAGGGGGCGCGATGAACACTGAAGCTTTCTTT.

This clonotype was picked up many times. The chain combines TRBV12-3 or TRBV12-4 with TRBJ1-1; D might be TRBD1 (5 bases). Trimming pared 6 bases from V and 0 bases from J, leaving 11 bases between. The CDR3 is made up of 14 amino acids. In nucleotides, the CDR3 is TGTGCCAGCAGCCCACAGGTAGTGAACACTGAAGCTTTCTTT. Residues: CASSPQVVNTEAFF.

The chain employs TRBV2 and TRBJ1-5; TRBD1 aligns across 7 bases. Germline V CDR1 and CDR2: SNHLY, FYNNEI. This CDR3 is 19 amino acids long. The V gene end was trimmed by 2 bases and the J gene end by 2 bases; junction bases not matched to a gene: 15. The CDR3 region is CASSERTGGRYSGNQPQHF. Written as DNA, the CDR3 is TGTGCCAGCAGTGAAAGGACAGGTGGTAGGTATAGTGGCAATCAGCCCCAGCATTTT.

This clonotype came up many times. This chain joins TRBV12-3 or TRBV12-4 and TRBJ1-1, with a possible D match to TRBD1 (6 bases). V was cut by 5 bases and J by 1 base, with 11 bases left in between. The CDR3 consists of 14 residues. CDR3 protein: CASSSTGTNTEAFF. The DNA of the CDR3 is TGTGCCAGCAGTAGTACAGGGACGAACACTGAAGCTTTCTTT.